Presented here are 18 T cell receptor beta chains from one specimen sequenced in a study of blood T cell repertoires in COVID-19 (dated by TCRdb to between 2020 and 2021). The protocol used for the library was the immunoSEQ multiplex PCR assay. TCRdb re-hosts the immuneACCESS table, in-frame sequences only. Its copies lack some clones; in the studies checked, an unresolved V gene accounts for under half of them, and the cause for the rest is not known. This sample holds roughly 100,000 clones; approximately 92% were observed only once. Around 5.8% of the sample is in the top ten clones. Specimen: peripheral blood. The receptors stem from a man between 50 and 59 years old with active COVID-19.

The CDR3 nucleotides are TGTGCCAGCAGCGTGGGGTCAGGGACTAATGAAAAACTGTTTTTT. Translated: CASSVGSGTNEKLFF. This rearrangement joins TRBV9 to TRBJ1-4; tentatively, D is TRBD1 (5 bases). The CDR3 sequence is 15 residues long. The V gene's germline CDR1 is SGDLS and CDR2 YYNGEE. The germline V and J ends were trimmed by 2 bases and 2 bases, with 10 bases remaining between them.

V is TRBV7-2 and J is TRBJ2-1, with 9 bases that match TRBD2. Germline V lookup: CDR1 SGHTA, CDR2 FQGNSA. The J segment lost 8 bases and the V segment lost 2 bases, leaving 10 bases of the junction unmatched. The CDR3 sequence is 16 residues long. In nucleotides, the CDR3 is TGTGCCAGCAGCTTACAGGCGGGAGGGTCAAGCGATGAGCAGTTCTTC. This sequence encodes CASSLQAGGSSDEQFF.

CDR3 sequence (DNA): TGTGCCAGCAGTTTATTCCGCGGGGGCGAGCAGTACTTC. Translating gives CASSLFRGGEQYF. J is TRBJ2-7 and V is TRBV27; 7 nucleotides align to TRBD2. The trim removed 1 base at V and 6 bases at J, leaving 3 bases unmatched. CDR1 and CDR2 (germline): MNHEY, SMNVEV (reference sequence). The CDR3 consists of 13 residues.

The rearrangement links TRBV18 to TRBJ2-1; maybe TRBD2 (5 bases). The CDR3 covers 15 residues. V was cut by 1 base and J by 4 bases, with 11 bases left in between. CDR1 and CDR2 from the germline V gene are KGHSH and LQKENI. The chain's CDR3 is CASSPQKADYNEQFF. Here the CDR3 DNA reads TGTGCCAGCTCACCACAAAAAGCGGATTACAATGAGCAGTTCTTC.

The V gene is TRBV11-3, the J gene TRBJ2-7; D unclear. Germline V lookup: CDR1 SGHNT, CDR2 YENEEA. The CDR3 loop spans 16 amino acids. Deletions cut 1 base from V and 2 bases from J, with 15 bases between. Written as DNA, the CDR3 is TGTGCCAGCAGCTTAGGTTGCTTTTGCGTACCCTACGAGCAGTACTTC. The encoded protein is CASSLGCFCVPYEQYF.

This chain joins TRBV7-3 and TRBJ2-3, with 10 bases fitting TRBD2. Germline trimming cut 1 base from V and 6 bases from J; bases unmatched to any gene: 4. This CDR3 is 15 amino acids long. Germline assignment: CDR1 SGHTA and CDR2 FQGTGA. The CDR3, as DNA: TGTGCCAGCAGCTTAATCAGCGGGAGGGCTGATACGCAGTATTTT. This encodes CASSLISGRADTQYF.

The chain recombines TRBV5-1 with TRBJ2-1, with TRBD2 identical over 10 bases. Germline trimming cut 1 base from V and 6 bases from J; bases unmatched to any gene: 4. Germline CDR1 is SGHRS and CDR2 is YFSETQ. CDR3 size: 15 residues. This CDR3 is CASSLRTSGGNEQFF. CDR3 bases: TGCGCCAGCAGCTTGCGGACTAGCGGCGGCAATGAGCAGTTCTTC.

The chain carries TRBV28 and TRBJ2-7; D gene uncertain. The germline V and J ends were trimmed by 2 bases and 4 bases, with 9 bases remaining between them. The V gene's germline CDR1 is MDHEN and CDR2 SYDVKM. This CDR3 spans 13 amino acids. The CDR3 DNA follows: TGTGCCAGCAGTTTAGTACTAAAGTACGAGCAGTACTTC. Translation: CASSLVLKYEQYF.

The chain has TRBV6-1 and TRBJ1-4; D unclear. Germline-derived CDR1 and CDR2 are MNHNS and SASEGT. The CDR3 is 12 residues long. V was cut by 2 bases and J by 8 bases, with 6 bases left in between. The CDR3 nucleotides read TGTGCCAGCAGTGAAATCCGGGAAAAACTGTTTTTT. It codes for CASSEIREKLFF.

The J gene is TRBJ1-2, the V gene TRBV10-3; perhaps TRBD1 as D (6 bases). Germline CDR1 ENHRY, CDR2 SYGVKD. The germline V and J ends were trimmed by 0 bases and 0 bases, with 8 bases remaining between them. The CDR3 runs 15 residues. The CDR3 DNA reads TGTGCCATCAGTGAGTCGGACAGCTCTAACTATGGCTACACCTTC. It is translated as CAISESDSSNYGYTF.

CDR3 amino acids: CASSVGAGGYNEQFF. The CDR3 DNA reads as TGTGCCAGCAGTGTAGGGGCGGGAGGGTACAATGAGCAGTTCTTC. This chain links TRBV28 with TRBJ2-1; 9 bases agree with TRBD2. J lost 4 bases, V lost 5 bases, and 6 bases had no gene match. CDR3 length: 15 amino acids. CDR1 MDHEN and CDR2 SYDVKM come from the germline V gene.

The rearrangement uses TRBV6-1 and TRBJ2-1; 13 positions agree with TRBD2. J gave up 0 bases and V 4 bases, and 12 bases lay outside the gene matches. This CDR3 has 20 residues. Per the germline V gene, CDR1 is MNHNS and CDR2 is SASEGT. The chain's CDR3 is CASSVGWGLAGLSSYNEQFF. The DNA for the CDR3 is TGTGCCAGCAGTGTAGGGTGGGGACTAGCGGGGCTAAGCTCCTACAATGAGCAGTTCTTC.

The count of this clone is one. The V and J genes are TRBV7-8 and TRBJ1-5, with TRBD1 identical over 7 bases. V lost 3 bases to trimming and J lost 3 bases; unmatched junction nucleotides: 2. Germline V lookup: CDR1 SGHVS, CDR2 FQNEAQ. The CDR3 has 14 residues. The CDR3, as DNA: TGTGCCAGCAGCTTGGGACAGTACAATCAGCCCCAGCATTTT. Protein: CASSLGQYNQPQHF. Combining the CDR3 with reference TRBV7-8 and TRBJ1-5 gives the whole variable domain GAGVSQSPRYKVAKRGQDVALRCDPISGHVSLFWYQQALGQGPEFLTYFQNEAQLDKSGLPSDRFFAERPEGSVSTLKIQRTQQEDSAVYLCASSLGQYNQPQHFGDGTRLSIL.

The chain uses TRBV19 and TRBJ2-5; D call uncertain. V was cut by 9 bases and J by 5 bases, with 16 bases left in between. The germline gives CDR1 LNHDA, CDR2 SQIVND (reference sequence). The CDR3 sequence is 13 residues long. CDR3 loop: CASAVTVRETQYF. CDR3 in DNA: TGTGCCAGCGCGGTTACGGTACGGGAGACCCAGTACTTC.

The CDR3 nucleotides read TGTGCCAGCAGAGTAGCGGGAGCGACCTACAATGAGCAGTTCTTC. Translating it yields CASRVAGATYNEQFF. V and J are TRBV6-6 and TRBJ2-1; 9 nucleotides match TRBD2. The CDR3 covers 15 residues. V trimming: 6 bases; J trimming: 2 bases; junction bases outside the gene matches: 5. Germline assignment: CDR1 MNHNY and CDR2 SVGAGI (reference sequence).

The chain recombines TRBV30 with TRBJ2-5; TRBD2 aligns across 7 bases. J was trimmed by 2 bases and V by 4 bases; bases with no gene match: 4. Germline V gene lookup returns CDR1 GTSNPN and CDR2 SVGIG (reference sequence). The CDR3 is 13 amino acids. The CDR3 here is CAWTSGQQETQYF. The CDR3 DNA reads as TGTGCCTGGACTAGCGGTCAACAAGAGACCCAGTACTTC.

The table lists this clone with a count of one. CDR3 residues: CASSLAPGQGYTEAFF. DNA for the CDR3: TGCGCCAGCAGCTTGGCCCCGGGACAGGGGTACACTGAAGCTTTCTTT. The V call is TRBV5-1, the J call TRBJ1-1; 10 bases line up with TRBD1. CDR1 SGHRS and CDR2 YFSETQ come from the germline V gene. The CDR3 has 16 residues. V gave up 0 bases and J gave up 3 bases; unmatched junction bases: 5.

This rearrangement joins TRBV30 to TRBJ1-1; the D is unclear. Germline lookup yields CDR1 GTSNPN and CDR2 SVGIG (reference sequence). The CDR3 loop spans 12 amino acids. V was pared by 1 base and J by 3 bases, with 6 bases between. This CDR3 is CAWSGSYTEAFF. The CDR3 DNA follows: TGTGCCTGGAGTGGTAGCTACACTGAAGCTTTCTTT.